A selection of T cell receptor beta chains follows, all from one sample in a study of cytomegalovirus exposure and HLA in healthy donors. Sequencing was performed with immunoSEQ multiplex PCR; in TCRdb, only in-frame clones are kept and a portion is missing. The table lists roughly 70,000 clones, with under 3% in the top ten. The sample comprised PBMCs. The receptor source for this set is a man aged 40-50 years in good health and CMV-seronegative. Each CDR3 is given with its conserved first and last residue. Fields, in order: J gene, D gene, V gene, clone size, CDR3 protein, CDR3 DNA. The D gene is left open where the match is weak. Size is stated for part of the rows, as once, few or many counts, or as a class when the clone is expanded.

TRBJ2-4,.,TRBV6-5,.,CASSRGTNQGNIQYF,TGTGCCAGCAGTAGAGGGACAAACCAAGGGAACATTCAGTACTTC
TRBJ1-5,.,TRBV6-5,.,CASRIGESNQPQHF,TGTGCCAGCAGAATCGGGGAGAGCAATCAGCCCCAGCATTTT
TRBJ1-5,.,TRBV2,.,CASSISGLVNQPQHF,TGTGCCAGCAGTATCTCAGGGTTGGTCAATCAGCCCCAGCATTTT
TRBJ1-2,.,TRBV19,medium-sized,CASFPNQGLSNGYTF,TGTGCCAGTTTCCCAAACCAGGGGTTGAGTAATGGCTACACCTTC
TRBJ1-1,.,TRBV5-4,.,CASSLPGANTEAFF,TGTGCCAGCAGCTTGCCAGGGGCAAACACTGAAGCTTTCTTT
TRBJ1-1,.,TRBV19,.,CASSADSMNTEAFF,TGTGCCAGTAGCGCCGACAGCATGAACACTGAAGCTTTCTTT
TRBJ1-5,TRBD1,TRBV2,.,CASSSGQGVQPQHF,TGTGCCAGCAGTTCTGGACAGGGCGTTCAGCCCCAGCATTTT
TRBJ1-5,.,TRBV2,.,CASSTTGRAFNQPQHF,TGTGCCAGCAGTACCACAGGGAGGGCGTTCAATCAGCCCCAGCATTTT
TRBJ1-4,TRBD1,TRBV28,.,CASRPGQGWEKLFF,TGTGCCAGCAGACCGGGACAGGGCTGGGAAAAACTGTTTTTT
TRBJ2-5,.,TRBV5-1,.,CASSLAKGRETQYF,TGCGCCAGCAGCTTGGCCAAGGGGCGAGAGACCCAGTACTTC
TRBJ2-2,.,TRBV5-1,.,CASSLFSASNTGELFF,TGCGCCAGCAGCTTGTTTAGCGCCTCGAACACCGGGGAGCTGTTTTTT
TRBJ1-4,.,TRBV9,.,CASSVDRDANEKLFF,TGTGCCAGCAGCGTAGACAGGGATGCTAATGAAAAACTGTTTTTT
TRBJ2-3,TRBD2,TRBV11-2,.,CASSLSRGGTDTQYF,TGTGCCAGCAGCCTGTCCCGGGGGGGCACAGATACGCAGTATTTT
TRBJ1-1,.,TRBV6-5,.,CASREQGGTEAFF,TGTGCCAGCAGGGAACAGGGTGGTACTGAAGCTTTCTTT
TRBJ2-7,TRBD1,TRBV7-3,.,CASSLQQGAYEQYF,TGTGCCAGCAGCTTACAACAGGGGGCATACGAGCAGTACTTC
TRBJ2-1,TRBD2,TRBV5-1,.,CASSLSGGVLMNEQFF,TGCGCCAGCAGCTTGAGCGGGGGGGTCCTAATGAATGAGCAGTTCTTC
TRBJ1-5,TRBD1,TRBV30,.,CAWSSRGTANQPQHF,TGTGCCTGGAGTTCGCGCGGGACAGCCAATCAGCCCCAGCATTTT
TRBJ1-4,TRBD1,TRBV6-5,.,CASSYRRTGGNEKLFF,TGTGCCAGCAGTTACCGACGGACAGGGGGTAATGAAAAACTGTTTTTT
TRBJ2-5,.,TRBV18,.,CASSPPLQKETQYF,TGTGCCAGCTCACCACCATTACAGAAAGAGACCCAGTACTTC
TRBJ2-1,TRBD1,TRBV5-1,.,CASSLSGQGPDNEQFF,TGCGCCAGCAGCTTATCGGGACAGGGCCCCGACAATGAGCAGTTCTTC
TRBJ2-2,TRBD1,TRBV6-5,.,CASSYRTGNTGELFF,TGTGCCAGCAGTTACCGGACAGGGAACACCGGGGAGCTGTTTTTT
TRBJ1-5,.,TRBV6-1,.,CASLGGAFNQPQHF,TGTGCCAGCCTGGGTGGGGCCTTCAATCAGCCCCAGCATTTT
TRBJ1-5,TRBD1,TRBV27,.,CASSARTGEGNQPQHF,TGTGCCAGCAGTGCTCGGACAGGGGAAGGCAATCAGCCCCAGCATTTT
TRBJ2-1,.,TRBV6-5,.,CASSYSEVSEQFF,TGTGCCAGCAGTTACTCGGAGGTTAGTGAGCAGTTCTTC
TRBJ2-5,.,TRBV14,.,CASSQERVGTQYF,TGTGCCAGCAGCCAAGAGAGGGTTGGGACCCAGTACTTC
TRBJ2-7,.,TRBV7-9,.,CASSPSGVLAYEQYF,TGTGCCAGCAGCCCGTCGGGGGTTTTGGCGTACGAGCAGTACTTC
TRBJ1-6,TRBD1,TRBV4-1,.,CASSQLDRGGSPLHF,TGCGCCAGCAGCCAACTCGACAGGGGAGGGTCACCCCTCCACTTT
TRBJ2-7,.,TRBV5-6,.,CASSLESDEQYF,TGTGCCAGCAGCTTGGAGTCGGACGAGCAGTACTTC
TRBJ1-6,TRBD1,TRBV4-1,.,CASSLWTGGHNSPLHF,TGCGCCAGCAGCCTTTGGACAGGGGGGCATAATTCACCCCTCCACTTT
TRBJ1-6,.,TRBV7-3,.,CASSLTPDSPLHF,TGTGCCAGCAGCTTAACACCAGATTCACCCCTCCACTTT
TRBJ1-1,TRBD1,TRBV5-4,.,CASTRTGGTEAFF,TGTGCCAGCACCAGGACAGGGGGTACTGAAGCTTTCTTT
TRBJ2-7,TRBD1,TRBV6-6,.,CASSDEGQVHYEQYF,TGTGCCAGCAGTGACGAGGGACAGGTGCACTACGAGCAGTACTTC
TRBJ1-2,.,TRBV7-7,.,CASSLASGEGYTF,TGTGCTAGCAGCTTAGCTTCGGGGGAAGGCTACACCTTC
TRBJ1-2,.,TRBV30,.,CAWNSERAVYGYTF,TGTGCCTGGAACAGTGAGAGGGCCGTCTATGGCTACACCTTC
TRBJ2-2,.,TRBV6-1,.,CASSDFRDTGELFF,TGTGCCAGCAGTGACTTCAGGGACACCGGGGAGCTGTTTTTT
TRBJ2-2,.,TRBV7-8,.,CASSFITSTGELFF,TGTGCCAGCAGCTTCATTACTAGTACCGGGGAGCTGTTTTTT
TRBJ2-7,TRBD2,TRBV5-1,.,CASSLGGGLRDSYEQYF,TGCGCCAGCAGCTTGGGCGGGGGGTTAAGGGACTCCTACGAGCAGTACTTC